The 18 T cell receptor beta chains listed next were all sequenced from one sample in a study of blood T cell repertoires in COVID-19. The method was immunoSEQ multiplex PCR; TCRdb's version includes in-frame clones alone and lacks a portion of them. The sample lists about 300,000 clones, approximately 88% seen once, with roughly 1.5% in the top ten. The sequencing input was peripheral blood. The receptors shown here come from a human donor with COVID-19, enrolled during active disease. The donor label of this sample is uncertain.

The V gene is TRBV2, the J gene TRBJ2-7, with TRBD2 matching over 7 bases. The CDR3 runs to 15 residues. The germline CDR1 and CDR2 sequences are SNHLY and FYNNEI. Germline trimming cut 8 bases from V and 0 bases from J; bases unmatched to any gene: 10. CDR3 region: CASPASGRASYEQYF. The DNA for the CDR3 is TGTGCCAGCCCAGCAAGTGGGAGGGCCTCCTACGAGCAGTACTTC.

The chain joins TRBV24-1 to TRBJ2-7; perhaps TRBD2 as D (5 bases). CDR1 is KGHDR, CDR2 SFDVKD, per germline. The germline V and J ends were trimmed by 5 bases and 1 base, with 20 bases remaining between them. The CDR3 loop spans 17 amino acids. CDR3 nucleotides: TGTGCCACCAGTGGGAGGTTGTGGGAAAGTCTTTCCTACGAGCAGTACTTC. Its translation: CATSGRLWESLSYEQYF.

This chain joins TRBV3-1 (or the pseudogene TRBV3-2) and TRBJ1-1; D call uncertain. The CDR3 contains 12 residues. Germline V lookup: CDR1 LGHDT, CDR2 YNNKEL (reference sequence). Trimming took off 1 base at V and 7 bases at J, with 7 bases between the two ends. CDR3: CASSQAVDEAFF. Here the CDR3 DNA reads TGTGCCAGCAGCCAAGCGGTAGATGAAGCTTTCTTT.

This chain connects TRBV5-1 to TRBJ1-1; 8 bases are shared with TRBD1. V lost 5 bases and J lost 0; bases outside the gene matches: 3. This CDR3 is 14 amino acids long. Germline CDR1 and CDR2: SGHRS and YFSETQ. CDR3 nucleotide sequence: TGCGCCAGCAGTCGGACAGGGATGAACACTGAAGCTTTCTTT. Protein sequence: CASSRTGMNTEAFF.

The chain is built from TRBV4-1 and TRBJ1-3, with a weak D call TRBD1 (5 bases). V dropped 6 bases and J dropped 0 bases, with 12 bases sitting between them. CDR3 length equals 15 residues. Germline V gene data show CDR1 as MGHRA and CDR2 as YSYEKL. The CDR3 protein is CASRRQISSGNTIYF. DNA of the CDR3: TGCGCCAGCAGAAGACAGATTTCCTCTGGAAACACCATATATTTT.

The chain employs TRBV3-1 (or the pseudogene TRBV3-2) and TRBJ2-1, with D possibly TRBD2 on 5 matching bases. This CDR3 has 13 residues. The V gene lost 3 bases and the J gene lost 4 bases, with 7 bases spanning the gap. CDR1 and CDR2 (germline): LGHDT, YNNKEL (reference sequence). This CDR3 is CASSQGAYNEQFF. For the CDR3, the DNA is TGTGCCAGCAGCCAGGGAGCGTACAATGAGCAGTTCTTC.

This chain uses TRBV7-2 with TRBJ1-1; D remains unclear. There are 14 residues in the CDR3. V was pared by 1 base and J by 4 bases, with 10 bases between. Germline CDR1 and CDR2: SGHTA and FQGNSA. Here the CDR3 DNA reads TGTGCCAGCAGCTTAGGGACTGAGAGCACTGAAGCTTTCTTT. Its translation is CASSLGTESTEAFF.

CDR3: CASSPGGQMNTEAFF. CDR3 bases: TGCGCCAGCAGCCCTGGGGGACAAATGAACACTGAAGCTTTCTTT. The chain links TRBV5-1 to TRBJ1-1, with TRBD1 as a possible D gene (6 bases). V was shortened by 4 bases and J by 0 bases, with 13 bases between the two germline ends. This CDR3 comprises 15 residues. In germline, CDR1 is SGHRS, CDR2 YFSETQ.

The chain joins TRBV6-6 to TRBJ1-1; D unresolved. Trimming pared 8 bases from V and 1 base from J, leaving 11 bases between. Per the germline V gene, CDR1 is MNHNY and CDR2 is SVGAGI (reference sequence). The CDR3 is 13 amino acids. Written as DNA, the CDR3 is TGTGCCAGCCTCCAGGATGGGAACACTGAAGCTTTCTTT. Encoded protein: CASLQDGNTEAFF.

The chain uses TRBV5-1 and TRBJ2-1; D might be TRBD2 (6 bases). Trimming removed 3 bases at V and 6 bases at J, with 13 bases between. Germline V gene lookup returns CDR1 SGHRS and CDR2 YFSETQ. This CDR3 spans 14 amino acids. CDR3 sequence (DNA): TGCGCCAGCAGCTCACTAGCACAACTCAATGAGCAGTTCTTC. This codes for CASSSLAQLNEQFF.

The genes are TRBV2 and TRBJ2-1, with D possibly matching TRBD2 (6 bases). Trimming cost V 7 bases and J 8 bases, with 21 bases left between them. This CDR3 spans 15 amino acids. Germline CDR1 is SNHLY and CDR2 is FYNNEI. CDR3: CASNGAGKGPDEQFF. DNA of the CDR3: TGTGCCAGCAACGGAGCGGGCAAAGGTCCCGATGAGCAGTTCTTC.

There are a few counts of this clone. V and J are TRBV19 and TRBJ1-2, with a tentative D call TRBD1 (5 bases). Looked up from germline, CDR1 is LNHDA and CDR2 is SQIVND (reference sequence). The CDR3 is made up of 14 amino acids. V shed 8 bases and J shed 0 bases, with 13 bases lying between them. The CDR3 protein is CASWLQGTNYGYTF. CDR3 coding DNA: TGTGCCAGTTGGCTCCAGGGCACTAACTATGGCTACACCTTC. Variable domain in full (rest from reference TRBV19 and TRBJ1-2): DGGITQSPKYLFRKEGQNVTLSCEQNLNHDAMYWYRQDPGQGLRLIYYSQIVNDFQKGDIAEGYSVSREKKESFPLTVTSAQKNPTAFYLCASWLQGTNYGYTFGSGTRLTVV.

This chain joins TRBV4-1 and TRBJ2-3; 9 bases match TRBD1. J was trimmed by 5 bases and V by 4 bases; bases with no gene match: 4. The CDR3 covers 14 residues. Per the germline V gene, CDR1 is MGHRA and CDR2 is YSYEKL. This CDR3 is CASSRTGEGDTQYF. In DNA, the CDR3 is TGCGCCAGCAGCCGGACAGGGGAGGGAGATACGCAGTATTTT.

This rearrangement joins TRBV7-8 to TRBJ2-5; perhaps TRBD2 as D (6 bases). This CDR3 region has 17 residues. Trimming shortened V by 5 bases and J by 7 bases, and 26 bases separated the two germline ends. Germline V gene lookup returns CDR1 SGHVS and CDR2 FQNEAQ. The CDR3 DNA is TGTGCCAGCAGCCGATCGGCGGGACCCGGACCAACGGGGACCCAGTACTTC. Its translation: CASSRSAGPGPTGTQYF.

The rearrangement uses TRBV5-1 and TRBJ1-2; 9 bases align to TRBD1. CDR1 SGHRS and CDR2 YFSETQ come from the germline V gene. Trimming removed 0 bases from V and 4 bases from J; junction bases left unmatched: 10. CDR3 length: 17 residues. In DNA, the CDR3 is TGCGCCAGCAGCTTGGCCAGTGGACAGGGGATCGCCTATGGCTACACCTTC. Encoded protein: CASSLASGQGIAYGYTF.

The chain carries TRBV9 and TRBJ2-5; TRBD1 aligns across 7 bases. There are 15 residues in the CDR3. V gave up 2 bases and J gave up 5 bases; unmatched junction bases: 9. The germline V gene encodes CDR1 SGDLS and CDR2 YYNGEE. CDR3: CASSVRTGVGETQYF. CDR3 sequence (DNA): TGTGCCAGCAGCGTTCGAACAGGGGTAGGGGAGACCCAGTACTTC. Drawing the rest from reference TRBV9 and TRBJ2-5, the complete variable domain is DSGVTQTPKHLITATGQRVTLRCSPRSGDLSVYWYQQSLDQGLQFLIQYYNGEERAKGNILERFSAQQFPDLHSELNLSSLELGDSALYFCASSVRTGVGETQYFGPGTRLLVL.

This clone was recorded once. V is TRBV5-1 and J is TRBJ2-7, with 9 bases matching TRBD1. Germline V gene sequence: CDR1 SGHRS, CDR2 YFSETQ. Trimming removed 3 bases from V and 0 bases from J; junction bases left unmatched: 4. The CDR3 length is 15 residues. In DNA form, the CDR3 reads TGCGCCAGCAGCTATGGACAGGGGCTCTCCTACGAGCAGTACTTC. Amino acids: CASSYGQGLSYEQYF.

The genes are TRBV6-5 and TRBJ1-5, with 7 nucleotides matching TRBD1. V shed 5 bases and J 4 bases; nucleotides not matched to a gene: 5. Looked up from germline, CDR1 is MNHEY and CDR2 is SVGAGI. CDR3 length equals 14 residues. CDR3 loop: CASSPGTANQPQHF. The CDR3 region has the DNA TGTGCCAGCAGTCCTGGGACAGCTAATCAGCCCCAGCATTTT.